These 9 T cell receptor beta chains came from one sample sequenced in a study of blood T cell repertoires in COVID-19. Only in-frame clones appear in the TCRdb table, and some are missing; sequencing was by immunoSEQ multiplex PCR. The table shows about 190,000 clones, with 90% occurring only once. Sequenced material: peripheral blood. The receptors originated from a man between 45 and 60 years old with acute or convalescent COVID-19.

The chain has TRBV28 and TRBJ2-7; TRBD1 agrees at 10 bases. The CDR3 consists of 14 residues. Germline CDR1 and CDR2: MDHEN and SYDVKM. Trimming took 6 bases from V and 6 from J; bases not matched to a gene: 8. The CDR3 DNA reads as TGTGCCAGCAGAACCGGGACAGGGGACGCCGAGCAGTACTTC. It specifies CASRTGTGDAEQYF.

J is TRBJ2-3 and V is TRBV7-6, with no clear D. From germline, CDR1 is SGHVS and CDR2 FNYEAQ. The germline V and J ends were trimmed by 5 bases and 0 bases, with 21 bases remaining between them. The CDR3 runs 18 residues. The CDR3, as DNA: TGTGCCAGCAGCCTGATATCCTCCCCCGCGGCTAGCACAGATACGCAGTATTTT. Translating it yields CASSLISSPAASTDTQYF. Together with reference TRBV7-6 and TRBJ2-3, the CDR3 gives the full variable domain: GAGVSQSPRYKVTKRGQDVALRCDPISGHVSLYWYRQALGQGPEFLTYFNYEAQQDKSGLPNDRFSAERPEGSISTLTIQRTEQRDSAMYRCASSLISSPAASTDTQYFGPGTRLTVL.

The chain couples TRBV27 to TRBJ2-3; TRBD2 matches at 9 bases. From germline, CDR1 is MNHEY and CDR2 SMNVEV (reference sequence). V dropped 9 bases and J dropped 2; count of bases not matched to a gene: 9. The CDR3 covers 15 residues. The CDR3 DNA reads as TGTGCCAGTCGGGTGGCGGGAGGGAACACAGATACGCAGTATTTT. This gives the protein CASRVAGGNTDTQYF.

The chain combines TRBV4-2 with TRBJ1-1; TRBD1 is a possible D gene (5 bases). Trimming took off 0 bases at V and 4 bases at J, with 21 bases between the two ends. CDR1 LGHNA and CDR2 YNFKEQ come from the germline V gene. CDR3 size: 18 residues. The CDR3 sequence: CASSQDFLRQQRGTEAFF. For the CDR3, the DNA is TGTGCCAGCAGCCAAGATTTTTTGAGGCAGCAAAGGGGCACTGAAGCTTTCTTT.

The chain has TRBV25-1 and TRBJ2-1; 7 positions match TRBD2. Trimming took 3 bases from V and 7 from J; bases not matched to a gene: 9. Germline values: CDR1 MGHDK, CDR2 SYGVNS. The CDR3 loop spans 15 amino acids. The CDR3 region has the DNA TGTGCCAGCAGTGAGGCGGGAGAGGGACTGAATGAGCAGTTCTTC. Translation: CASSEAGEGLNEQFF.

The chain couples TRBV27 to TRBJ2-2; TRBD2 matches 9 bases. Germline assignment: CDR1 MNHEY and CDR2 SMNVEV (reference sequence). With 4 bases clipped from V and 5 bases from J, the junction kept 8 bases outside the gene matches. The CDR3 runs to 16 residues. CDR3 sequence: CASSSSGTSMTGELFF. Here the CDR3 DNA reads TGTGCCAGCAGTTCCTCCGGGACTAGCATGACCGGGGAGCTGTTTTTT.

This clone has just one count. J is TRBJ2-2 and V is TRBV7-9, with 10 bases matching TRBD2. CDR3 length equals 14 residues. Unmatched junction bases numbered 4, after V lost 5 bases and J lost 7 bases. Germline assignment: CDR1 SEHNR and CDR2 FQNEAQ (reference sequence). The CDR3 is CASSVGLASGELFF. The CDR3 nucleotides are TGTGCCAGCAGCGTGGGACTAGCGAGCGGGGAGCTGTTTTTT. Based on the CDR3 plus reference TRBV7-9 and TRBJ2-2, the full variable domain is DTGVSQNPRHKITKRGQNVTFRCDPISEHNRLYWYRQTLGQGPEFLTYFQNEAQLEKSRLLSDRFSAERPKGSFSTLEIQRTEQGDSAMYLCASSVGLASGELFFGEGSRLTVL.

The chain has TRBV7-9 and TRBJ1-2; 9 positions agree with TRBD1. The CDR3 has 13 residues. The germline V gene has CDR1 SEHNR and CDR2 FQNEAQ (reference sequence). Trimming removed 6 bases from V and 6 bases from J; junction bases left unmatched: 5. DNA for the CDR3: TGTGCCAGCAGTTCGAGGACAGGGGATGGCTACACCTTC. Translated, it gives CASSSRTGDGYTF.

This chain joins TRBV9 and TRBJ2-1; D gene ambiguous. CDR3 length: 13 amino acids. V was trimmed by 0 bases and J by 4 bases, leaving 5 bases between them. Germline V gene sequence: CDR1 SGDLS, CDR2 YYNGEE. CDR3 sequence: CASSVVEYNEQFF. The CDR3, as DNA: TGTGCCAGCAGCGTAGTCGAGTACAATGAGCAGTTCTTC.